These 8 T cell receptor beta chains were sequenced from one sample in a study of blood T cells in healthy people across ages. Primers used in a second PCR of about 7 to 12 cycles were a sample-barcoded 5' primer and a J-beta primer mix. TCRdb fed the 5' RACE reads into MiXCR, producing one record per CDR3 protein. The data show some 1.8 million distinct CDR3 sequences, roughly two fifths seen once. Sequencing input: blood. These receptors were collected from a human donor in good health.

The V call is TRBV4-3, the J call TRBJ1-1, with TRBD1 as a possible D gene (6 bases). The CDR3 is made up of 15 amino acids. Germline CDR1 and CDR2: LGHNA and YSLEER. V was shortened by 5 bases and J by 5 bases, with 18 bases between the two germline ends. CDR3 coding DNA: TGCGCCAGCAGCTTAAAAACAGGGCCTGGTACTGAAGCTTTCTTT. It specifies CASSLKTGPGTEAFF.

Only a few counts were recorded for this clonotype. The chain has TRBV11-2 and TRBJ1-2; TRBD1 agrees at 8 bases. The CDR3 contains 17 residues. The germline CDR1 and CDR2 sequences are SGHAT and FQNNGV. The junction had 15 bases not matched to a gene; V was cut back by 5 bases and J by 4 bases. In nucleotides, the CDR3 is TGTGCCAGCAGCCCCTTGACAGGGGCAGCGGCCCGCTATGGCTACACCTTC. Encoded protein: CASSPLTGAAARYGYTF.

The chain employs TRBV20-1 and TRBJ2-5; D possibly corresponds to TRBD2 (5 bases). Germline V gene sequence: CDR1 DFQATT, CDR2 SNEGSKA (reference sequence). Trimming took off 5 bases at V and 5 bases at J, with 12 bases between the two ends. The CDR3 has 12 residues. As DNA, the CDR3 is TGCAGTGCTTTAGACCCGGGGGAGACCCAGTACTTC. This translates into CSALDPGETQYF.

The chain is built from TRBV20-1 and TRBJ2-7; maybe TRBD1 (6 bases). Trimming shortened V by 0 bases and J by 0 bases, and 12 bases separated the two germline ends. Germline CDR1 is DFQATT and CDR2 is SNEGSKA (reference sequence). This CDR3 has 15 amino acids. CDR3 protein: CSARDLGTTSYEQYF. The CDR3 nucleotides read TGCAGTGCTAGAGATCTCGGGACAACCTCCTACGAGCAGTACTTC.

The chain carries TRBV2 and TRBJ2-7; 8 nucleotides line up with TRBD1. V trimming: 7 bases; J trimming: 1 base; junction bases outside the gene matches: 6. Germline CDR1 reads SNHLY; CDR2 reads FYNNEI. There are 14 residues in the CDR3. DNA of the CDR3: TGTGCCAGCAAGGAGGACAGGGCATCCTACGAGCAGTACTTC. Its protein is CASKEDRASYEQYF.

The rearrangement joins TRBV20-1 to TRBJ1-5; D gene unclear. Germline V CDR1 and CDR2: DFQATT, SNEGSKA (reference sequence). The germline V and J ends were trimmed by 5 bases and 0 bases, with 14 bases remaining between them. This CDR3 is 15 amino acids long. This CDR3 is CSARPAENSNQPQHF. Written as DNA, the CDR3 is TGCAGTGCTCGGCCCGCCGAGAATAGCAATCAGCCCCAGCATTTT.

There are a few counts of this clonotype. The V and J genes are TRBV4-2 and TRBJ1-2, with TRBD1 identical over 8 bases. The junction had 14 bases not matched to a gene; V was cut back by 3 bases and J by 5 bases. The germline V gene encodes CDR1 LGHNA and CDR2 YNFKEQ. The CDR3 is made up of 17 amino acids. The CDR3, as DNA: TGTGCCAGCAGCCATAAATCCGGGACAGGAGACTATTATGGCTACACCTTC. Its protein product is CASSHKSGTGDYYGYTF.

About this clonotype: One end of the junction fails to match germline, which may point to a read error. The gene calls are TRBV20-1 and TRBJ1-1; D gene uncertain. The CDR3 totals 13 residues. From germline, CDR1 is DFQATT and CDR2 SNEGSKA (reference sequence). CDR3 in amino acids: CSSTGDSNTEAFF. CDR3 coding DNA: TGCAGTAGTACCGGAGACTCGAACACTGAGGCTTTCTTT.